This T cell receptor (beta chain) stems from a study of beta chain features in type 1 diabetes. Germline CDR1 and CDR2: GTSNPN and SVGIG (reference sequence). The CDR3 is made up of 14 amino acids. J lost 6 bases, V lost 4 bases, and 11 bases had no gene match. This clone was found a few times. The antigen remains undetermined. Findings of the study overall: Moderate yet significant TCRB CDR3 shortening was seen in Type 1 diabetes patients in all four CD4+ subsets.

Sequencing targeted expressed TCRB transcripts, as all isolated RNA had been reverse transcribed. Sequenced by immunoSEQ multiplex PCR; TCRdb stores in-frame clones only, minus some. Of under 300,000 clones listed, about 14% are singletons. The sample comprised naive CD4+ T cells from blood. The clonotype comes from a man under 40 with type 1 diabetes. The chain employs TRBV30 and TRBJ1-1, with 7 bases that match TRBD1. The CDR3 nucleotides are TGTGCCTGGAAACAGGGGTCATCTCTAGCTGAAGCTTTCTTT. This sequence encodes CAWKQGSSLAEAFF.